Listed below are T cell receptor beta chains from one sample, sequenced in a study of OX40 agonist ivuxolimab in advanced cancers. Here immunoSEQ multiplex PCR was the method, and the copy in TCRdb shows in-frame clones only, minus some. The sample yields 80,000 to 100,000 clones, roughly nine tenths seen once. Sequencing used CD4+ or CD8+ T cells sorted from blood, obtained in a trial of the OX40 agonist ivuxolimab. The receptors shown here come from an adult with an advanced solid tumor such as melanoma, head and neck, liver or kidney cancer. The CDR3 runs from the conserved cysteine through the conserved F or W. D genes are given only for firm matches. The size of a clone is reported for some rows only, either as once, few or many, or as a class for expanded clones.

D,J,size,V,DNA,CDR3
-,TRBJ1-1,-,TRBV6-5,TGTGCCAGCAGCCCCTACAAGGGTGGAGGTGAAGCTTTCTTT,CASSPYKGGGEAFF
-,TRBJ1-2,-,TRBV7-2,TGTGCCAGCAGCAAGGAGGCGGGACTAAATGGCTACACCTTC,CASSKEAGLNGYTF
-,TRBJ2-1,-,TRBV11-2,TGTGCCAGCAGCTTAGATCTGTGGGTCGAGCAGTTCTTC,CASSLDLWVEQFF
-,TRBJ2-5,-,TRBV5-6,TGTGCCAGCAGCTTGGTAATGGAGACCCAGTACTTC,CASSLVMETQYF
-,TRBJ2-7,-,TRBV5-6,TGTGCCAGCATCCTTGTGGGCTCAGGGATCTACGAGCAGTACTTC,CASILVGSGIYEQYF
-,TRBJ2-3,-,TRBV2,TGTGCCAGCAAGCCAGTTCCAGATACGCAGTATTTT,CASKPVPDTQYF
-,TRBJ2-5,-,TRBV2,TGTGCCAGCAGTCCGCAAAGGGGTGGGCAAGAGACCCAGTACTTC,CASSPQRGGQETQYF
TRBD1,TRBJ1-5,-,TRBV19,TGTGCCAGTAGTATATCAGGGGGCCGCAATCAGCCCCAGCATTTT,CASSISGGRNQPQHF
-,TRBJ2-7,-,TRBV28,TGTGCCAGCAGTTTGGGACATACCTACGAGCAGTACTTC,CASSLGHTYEQYF
-,TRBJ1-1,-,TRBV6-5,TGTGCCAGCAGTATGACAGTGAACACTGAAGCTTTCTTT,CASSMTVNTEAFF
TRBD1,TRBJ1-5,-,TRBV5-8,TGTGCCAGCACCATTGGGGACAGGGTGCGGCCCCAGCATTTT,CASTIGDRVRPQHF
-,TRBJ1-2,-,TRBV6-1,TGTGCCAGCAGTGAGAGGCGGAAAGTCTATGGCTACACCTTC,CASSERRKVYGYTF
-,TRBJ1-5,-,TRBV6-1,TGTGCCAGCAGTGAATCCGACAGAGCCCCCAGGCAGCCCCAGCATTTT,CASSESDRAPRQPQHF
TRBD2,TRBJ2-7,-,TRBV27,TGTGCCAGCAGTTCGAACTCTGGACTAGCGGGGAACACTTACGAGCAGTACTTC,CASSSNSGLAGNTYEQYF
-,TRBJ2-1,-,TRBV11-3,TGTGCCAGCAGCTTACACGATGAGCAGTTCTTC,CASSLHDEQFF
TRBD2,TRBJ2-7,-,TRBV6-1,TGTGCCAGCTCGGGAGGGACGACGAGCTCCTACGAGCAGTACTTC,CASSGGTTSSYEQYF
-,TRBJ1-1,-,TRBV28,TGTGCCAGCAGTCCCCCGAGGGGGGTTGAGAACACTGAAGCTTTCTTT,CASSPPRGVENTEAFF
-,TRBJ2-5,-,TRBV2,TGTGCCAGCAGGGAAGGAGGGGCTATCAAGACCCAGTACTTC,CASREGGAIKTQYF
-,TRBJ1-2,few,TRBV11-3,TGTGCCAGCACTACGGAAGGCTACACCTTC,CASTTEGYTF
-,TRBJ2-1,-,TRBV5-1,TGCGCCAGCAGCCCCGGGCGGTCTAGCTCCTACAATGAGCAGTTCTTC,CASSPGRSSSYNEQFF
-,TRBJ2-7,-,TRBV21-1,TGTGCCAGCAGCACAGAGAAGGCCGACGAGCAGTACTTC,CASSTEKADEQYF
TRBD2,TRBJ2-3,-,TRBV19,TGTGCCAGTAGTCCTTCTAGCGGGAGGACAGATACGCAGTATTTT,CASSPSSGRTDTQYF
-,TRBJ2-2,-,TRBV4-3,TGCGCCAGCAGCCAAGAGAGGGACAGGCGGCGGGAGGGGACCGGGGAGCTGTTTTTT,CASSQERDRRREGTGELFF
-,TRBJ1-5,-,TRBV27,TGTGCCAGCAGTTTGTACGCAGGGTTAGGTCAGCCCCAGCATTTT,CASSLYAGLGQPQHF
-,TRBJ2-3,once,TRBV29-1,TGCAGCGGCGACACAACTAGCACAGATACGCAGTATTTT,CSGDTTSTDTQYF
TRBD2,TRBJ2-5,-,TRBV11-2,TGTGCCAGCAGAGACTTAGCGGGCCAAGAGACCCAGTACTTC,CASRDLAGQETQYF
-,TRBJ1-5,-,TRBV19,TGTGCCAGTAGTATAGATGGGGGTAACGGTCAGCCCCAGCATTTT,CASSIDGGNGQPQHF
TRBD2,TRBJ2-7,-,TRBV10-3,TGTGCCACCAGGCGGGAGGCCTACGAGCAGTACTTC,CATRREAYEQYF
-,TRBJ1-2,-,TRBV6-5,TGTGCCAGCAGGGCCTCTCCCTATGGCTACACCTTC,CASRASPYGYTF